This T cell receptor (beta chain) was captured in a study of OX40 agonist ivuxolimab in advanced cancers. About the study: Patients receiving dose escalation had hepatocellular carcinoma, melanoma, renal cell or head and neck cancer. Under the entry rules, prior anti-PD-1, anti-PD-L1 or anti-CTLA-4 therapy was allowed, and approximately 40% had some. Three patients showed partial responses: one hepatocellular carcinoma and two cutaneous melanoma cases.

Sequencing was performed with immunoSEQ multiplex PCR; in TCRdb, only in-frame clones are kept and a portion is missing. The sample includes roughly 80,000 clones, over 75% of them seen just once. Points from the study as a whole: At 0.1 to 3.0 mg/kg and by week 6, CD4+ and CD8+ T cells in the blood had expanded clonally.

Regarding this clone: The antigen remains unidentified.

Germline assignment: CDR1 MNHEY and CDR2 SMNVEV (reference sequence). Trimming pared 9 bases from V and 5 bases from J, leaving 14 bases between. This CDR3 spans 12 amino acids. The chain carries TRBV27 and TRBJ2-7, with D possibly TRBD2 on 6 matching bases. Sample: CD4+ or CD8+ T cells sorted from blood, taken in a trial of the OX40 agonist ivuxolimab. This receptor was identified in an adult with an advanced solid tumor such as melanoma, head and neck, liver or kidney cancer. The CDR3 reads CARVGRRNEQYF. The CDR3 DNA follows: TGTGCCAGGGTGGGGAGGAGGAACGAGCAGTACTTC.